The T cell receptor beta chain under discussion was sequenced for a study of OX40 agonist ivuxolimab in advanced cancers. Overall study: Ivuxolimab doses were 0.01, 0.1, 0.3, 1.5, 3 or 10 mg/kg every 2 weeks. Hepatocellular carcinoma, melanoma, renal cell or head and neck cancer affected the dose-escalation patients. Study-wide results and caveats: On average, a greater number of expanded clones characterised CD8+ T cells relative to CD4+.

The CDR3 is 18 amino acids. Germline CDR1 reads ENHRY; CDR2 reads SYGVKD. The junction had 7 bases not matched to a gene; V was cut back by 5 bases and J by 0 bases. Of note for this clone: The antigen remains unidentified.

Exclusion of a patient followed from autoimmune disease history or systemic immunosuppression. Sequencing used immunoSEQ multiplex PCR; TCRdb keeps in-frame clones, though not all of them. The sample includes about 63,000 clones, roughly 91% of them seen just once. The TCR sequence derives from an adult with an advanced solid tumor such as melanoma, head and neck, liver or kidney cancer. This rearrangement joins TRBV10-3 to TRBJ2-2; 12 bases align to TRBD2. The sequencing used CD4+ or CD8+ T cells sorted from blood, collected in a trial of the OX40 agonist ivuxolimab. The CDR3: CAISRLAGEIANTGELFF. CDR3 DNA: TGTGCCATCAGTCGACTAGCGGGGGAGATTGCGAACACCGGGGAGCTGTTTTTT.